A selection of T cell receptor beta chains follows, all from one sample in a study of CD8+CD57+ T cells in acquired aplastic anemia. TCRdb recomputed calls from the reads with MiXCR, one row per CDR3 protein. The sample lists about 180,000 distinct CDR3 sequences, around 48% occurring once. Sequencing used sorted CD4+, CD8+, or CD8+CD57+ T cells (not recorded which) from PBMCs. These receptors originate from a human donor with aplastic anemia. Each CDR3 is given with its conserved first and last residue. The D gene is left open where the match is weak. The size of a clone is reported for some rows only, either as once, few or many, or as a class for expanded clones.

>15|NA|TRBJ1-1|few|TRBV27
CASSLFRDLYTEAFF
TGTGCCAGCAGTTTATTCCGGGACCTTTACACTGAAGCTTTCTTT
>12|TRBD1|TRBJ2-7|NA|TRBV2
CAARTGSYEQYF
TGTGCTGCCCGGACAGGTTCCTACGAGCAGTACTTC
>14|TRBD1|TRBJ2-3|NA|TRBV7-2
CASSPDRVRYTQYF
TGTGCCAGCAGCCCGGACAGGGTACGATATACGCAGTATTTT
>17|TRBD1|TRBJ2-2|once|TRBV10-3
CASMTGLGYGYTGELFF
TGTGCCAGCATGACAGGGCTTGGCTATGGCTACACCGGGGAGCTGTTTTTT
>14|TRBD1|TRBJ2-7|many|TRBV7-9
CASSFGGQGYEQYF
TGTGCCAGCAGCTTTGGAGGACAGGGCTACGAGCAGTACTTC
>14|NA|TRBJ2-7|once|TRBV10-1
CASRMRIRSYEQYF
TGCGCCAGCAGGATGCGAATCCGTTCCTACGAGCAGTACTTC
>14|TRBD1|TRBJ2-7|many|TRBV10-2
CASRTGQGTYEQYF
TGCGCCAGCAGAACGGGACAGGGAACCTACGAGCAGTACTTC
>14|NA|TRBJ1-2|NA|TRBV6-1
CATTPTGGDYGYTF
TGTGCCACCACCCCCACCGGGGGGGACTATGGCTACACCTTC
>15|NA|TRBJ2-1|many|TRBV14
CASSLGRWVYNEQFF
TGTGCCAGCAGCCTGGGGAGGTGGGTATACAATGAGCAGTTCTTC
>12|TRBD1|TRBJ2-7|NA|TRBV29-1
CSVGTGEGEQYF
TGCAGCGTTGGGACAGGGGAGGGAGAGCAGTACTTC
>16|TRBD1|TRBJ2-6|once|TRBV10-1
CASSEGQGAGANVLTF
TGCGCCAGCAGTGAAGGACAGGGCGCTGGGGCCAACGTCCTGACTTTC
>14|TRBD2|TRBJ2-7|NA|TRBV20-1
CSARDGGGAYEQYF
TGCAGTGCTAGAGATGGCGGGGGGGCATACGAGCAGTACTTC
>14|TRBD2|TRBJ2-5|many|TRBV5-1
CASISGGAQETQYF
TGCGCCAGCATAAGCGGGGGGGCCCAGGAGACCCAGTACTTC
>13|NA|TRBJ2-7|NA|TRBV18
CASSPGLSYEQYF
TGTGCCAGCTCACCGGGACTTTCCTACGAGCAGTACTTC
>12|NA|TRBJ1-1|NA|TRBV29-1
CSVGAGWTEAFF
TGCAGCGTTGGGGCAGGGTGGACTGAAGCTTTCTTT
>14|NA|TRBJ1-1|many|TRBV5-1
CASSSGGDPPEAFF
TGCGCCAGCAGCTCGGGCGGGGATCCGCCTGAAGCTTTCTTT
>15|NA|TRBJ1-6|NA|TRBV9
CASSLDGGVGSPLHF
TGTGCCAGCAGCCTAGACGGGGGAGTTGGGTCACCCCTCCACTTT
>13|NA|TRBJ2-7|NA|TRBV2
CASRQGSSYEQYF
TGTGCCAGCAGACAGGGTAGCTCCTACGAGCAGTACTTC
>13|TRBD1|TRBJ2-3|many|TRBV20-1
CSASGTGLGPQYF
TGCAGTGCTTCGGGGACAGGCTTAGGTCCGCAGTATTTT
>15|NA|TRBJ1-4|many|TRBV9
CASSVGSLRDEKLFF
TGTGCCAGCAGCGTAGGCAGCCTGAGGGATGAAAAACTGTTTTTT
>15|TRBD1|TRBJ2-7|NA|TRBV9
CASSKGQGSVAEQYF
TGTGCCAGCAGCAAAGGACAGGGGTCTGTCGCCGAGCAGTACTTC
>15|TRBD1|TRBJ1-6|NA|TRBV20-1
CSARGQGFGNSPLHF
TGCAGTGCTAGGGGACAGGGGTTTGGAAATTCACCCCTCCACTTT
>15|NA|TRBJ1-1|many|TRBV7-2
CASSSPGQLNTEAFF
TGTGCCAGCAGCTCGCCTGGGCAGCTGAACACTGAAGCTTTCTTT
>14|TRBD1|TRBJ1-1|many|TRBV20-1
CSATRTGGNTEAFF
TGCAGTGCTACAAGGACAGGGGGGAACACTGAAGCTTTCTTT
>11|NA|TRBJ1-3|few|TRBV29-1
CSVEVGDTIYF
TGCAGCGTTGAAGTGGGAGACACCATATATTTT
>15|NA|TRBJ1-1|once|TRBV19
CASSIDGAMNTEAFF
TGCGCCAGTAGTATAGACGGCGCGATGAACACTGAAGCTTTCTTT
>14|NA|TRBJ2-5|NA|TRBV5-1
CASSFQDQQETQYF
TGCGCCAGCAGCTTTCAGGACCAACAAGAGACCCAGTACTTC
>12|TRBD2|TRBJ2-3|many|TRBV12-3/TRBV12-4
CASSGGEVTQYF
TGTGCCAGCAGCGGGGGGGAGGTTACGCAGTATTTT
>15|TRBD2|TRBJ2-7|many|TRBV20-1
CSARKGSGGGYEQYF
TGCAGTGCTAGAAAGGGTTCAGGCGGGGGTTACGAGCAGTACTTC
>16|NA|TRBJ2-1|few|TRBV3-1
CASSQSPGASYNEQFF
TGTGCCAGCAGCCAAAGCCCAGGAGCCTCCTACAATGAGCAGTTCTTC
>13|NA|TRBJ1-1|NA|TRBV19
CASSISGNTETFF
TGTGCCAGTAGTATTTCAGGGAACACTGAAACTTTCTTT
>13|NA|TRBJ2-2|NA|TRBV20-1
CSASPSNTGELFF
TGCAGTGCTAGTCCCTCGAACACCGGGGAGCTGTTTTTT
>12|NA|TRBJ2-3|many|TRBV14
CASSPGVDTQYF
TGTGCCAGCAGCCCCGGGGTAGATACGCAGTATTTT
>15|TRBD1|TRBJ2-7|many|TRBV4-1
CASRQGTDNTYEQYF
TGCGCCAGCAGACAAGGGACAGACAACACCTACGAGCAGTACTTC
>15|TRBD1|TRBJ2-3|many|TRBV19
CASSEVQGAGDTQYF
TGTGCCAGTAGTGAGGTTCAGGGGGCGGGGGATACGCAGTATTTT
>11|NA|TRBJ1-4|few|TRBV5-8
CASSSNEKLFF
TGTGCCAGCAGTTCTAATGAAAAACTGTTTTTT
>15|TRBD1|TRBJ1-6|NA|TRBV20-1
CSARGVTGINSPLHF
TGCAGTGCTAGAGGGGTGACAGGGATTAATTCACCCCTCCACTTT
>14|NA|TRBJ1-4|few|TRBV19
CASTVHATNEKLFF
TGTGCCAGTACTGTACACGCAACTAATGAAAAACTGTTTTTT
>16|NA|TRBJ2-5|many|TRBV6-1
CASSDLSGVTQETQYF
TGTGCCAGCAGTGACTTATCTGGGGTCACCCAAGAGACCCAGTACTTC
>15|NA|TRBJ2-1|once|TRBV15
CATSSEMSSYNEQFF
TGTGCCACCAGCAGCGAAATGAGCTCCTACAATGAGCAGTTCTTC
>16|TRBD1|TRBJ2-7|many|TRBV9
CASSLAGGTTPTEQYF
TGTGCCAGCAGCCTCGCAGGGGGAACCACACCTACAGAGCAGTACTTC
>13|NA|TRBJ1-2|many|TRBV20-1
CSARVALVYGYTF
TGCAGTGCTAGAGTGGCACTCGTTTATGGCTACACCTTC
>13|NA|TRBJ2-1|many|TRBV6-2/TRBV6-3
CASSYALFGEQFF
TGTGCCAGCAGTTACGCGCTCTTCGGTGAGCAGTTCTTC
>18|NA|TRBJ2-4|NA|TRBV12-3/TRBV12-4
CASSSGFSGALAKNIQYF
TGTGCCAGCAGTTCTGGGTTTTCAGGGGCTCTAGCCAAAAACATTCAGTACTTC
>15|NA|TRBJ2-1|NA|TRBV11-2
CASSLHAGSYNEQFF
TGTGCCAGCAGCTTACACGCAGGCTCCTACAATGAGCAGTTTTTC
>16|TRBD1|TRBJ1-2|NA|TRBV12-3/TRBV12-4
CASSGTGQELGYGYTF
TGTGCCAGCTCGGGGACAGGGCAGGAATTAGGCTATGGCTACACCTTC
>17|NA|TRBJ1-4|NA|TRBV29-1
CSAGRQVGEPTNEKLFF
TGCAGCGCCGGAAGACAGGTCGGCGAACCAACTAATGAAAAACTGTTTTTT